Many counts were recorded for the clone carrying this TCR beta chain. The data originate from a study of Graves' ophthalmopathy and Graves' hyperthyroidism. Hyperthyroidism in these 18- to 65-year-old patients was newly diagnosed, lasting under 2 months. The diagnosis was founded upon clinical symptoms, serum thyroxine, TRAb, thyroid ultrasound and orbital computed tomography. PBMCs were isolated by Ficoll-Paque density gradient centrifugation, using roughly 9.7 ml of fresh peripheral blood as the starting material. Trimming pared 4 bases from V and 6 bases from J, leaving 12 bases between. This CDR3 spans 13 amino acids. Germline CDR1 reads SNHLY; CDR2 reads FYNNEI. Beta-chain TCR CDR3 regions were amplified from RNA transcripts. The workflow started with a first-round RT-PCR run with HTBI primers and then moved on to a second-round multiplex PCR. TCRdb redid the calling of the multiplex PCR reads with MiXCR, one entry per CDR3 protein. The sample yields approximately 380,000 distinct CDR3 sequences, roughly 20% seen once.

Sequenced material: peripheral blood. The source is a woman between 18 and 30 years old with stable Graves' hyperthyroidism. The chain uses TRBV2 and TRBJ1-2; D possibly corresponds to TRBD1 (6 bases). CDR3 sequence reads: CASSGDMMNGYTF. The DNA of the CDR3 is TGTGCCAGCAGTGGGGACATGATGAATGGCTACACCTTC.